This is a list of T cell receptor beta chains from one sample in a study of T cells after yellow fever vaccination. One entry per CDR3 protein results from TCRdb running MiXCR on the 5' RACE reads. The table lists about 94,000 distinct CDR3 sequences, roughly 9% of them singletons. The input for sequencing was CD8+ T cells not binding an NS4B(214-222) dextramer, sorted from PBMCs, taken less than 16 days after the first yellow fever vaccination. The receptors were gathered from a man younger than 35 who received the YFV17D yellow fever vaccine. Both conserved end residues are part of each CDR3. The order of the fields is V gene, CDR3 protein.

>TRBV4-2
CASSQDQGPSSPLHF
>TRBV6-4
CASSDSRDANEQFF
>TRBV27
CASRVLGQQETQYF
>TRBV4-2
CASSQGERGKTYGYTF
>TRBV20-1
CSARDVRGGRWEQFF
>TRBV12-3/TRBV12-4
CASTLDISPLHF
>TRBV20-1
CSARDRASNEKLFF
>TRBV4-2
CASSQERTDTQYF
>TRBV12-3/TRBV12-4
CASSLRDGVFTDTQYF
>TRBV5-1
CASSLGEGPSWGNEQFF
>TRBV6-4
CASSGLAGNTGELFF
>TRBV4-1
CASSQEPGRAGELFF
>TRBV6-6
CASRTTDYNEQFF